This is a list of T cell receptor beta chains from one sample in a study of T cell repertoires in cytomegalovirus infection. TCRdb ran MiXCR on the reads and lists one entry per CDR3 protein. The table has 290,000 or so distinct CDR3 sequences, roughly 23% seen once. The sequencing input was PBMCs. These receptors originate from a human donor in good health (CMV status not recorded). Some clones in this sample may be carry-over from other donors' samples. CDR3s include the opening cysteine and the closing phenylalanine or tryptophan. The D gene is left open where the match is weak.

D gene: -
V gene: TRBV11-2
J gene: TRBJ2-1
CDR3 protein: CASSLSPFQGIGNNEQFF

D gene: -
V gene: TRBV28
J gene: TRBJ1-5
CDR3 protein: CASSGTDSNQPQHF

D gene: TRBD2
V gene: TRBV7-2
J gene: TRBJ2-7
CDR3 protein: CASSPLGGAGGSSYEQYF

D gene: -
V gene: TRBV7-2
J gene: TRBJ2-1
CDR3 protein: CASRLVDEQFF

D gene: -
V gene: TRBV7-2
J gene: TRBJ1-3
CDR3 protein: CASSHYGQSLSGNTIYF

D gene: -
V gene: TRBV7-3
J gene: TRBJ2-1
CDR3 protein: CASSLPGIKQFF

D gene: -
V gene: TRBV12-3/TRBV12-4
J gene: TRBJ2-1
CDR3 protein: CASSFLMVRNEQFF

D gene: -
V gene: TRBV7-2
J gene: TRBJ2-7
CDR3 protein: CASSLGLGRLYEQYF

D gene: -
V gene: TRBV6-2/TRBV6-3
J gene: TRBJ2-3
CDR3 protein: CASSPAMRDLRRSDTQYF

D gene: TRBD1
V gene: TRBV12-3/TRBV12-4
J gene: TRBJ1-5
CDR3 protein: CASTKGTGNQPQHF

D gene: -
V gene: TRBV28
J gene: TRBJ1-5
CDR3 protein: CASKSGGIYSNQPQHF

D gene: -
V gene: TRBV5-5
J gene: TRBJ2-5
CDR3 protein: CASSKGRQETQYF

D gene: -
V gene: TRBV10-3
J gene: TRBJ1-5
CDR3 protein: CATTESGGQPQHF

D gene: -
V gene: TRBV5-6
J gene: TRBJ1-1
CDR3 protein: CASSLFGWGTEAFF

D gene: -
V gene: TRBV7-2
J gene: TRBJ2-7
CDR3 protein: CASSSSSSYEQYF

D gene: TRBD1
V gene: TRBV14
J gene: TRBJ2-2
CDR3 protein: CASSPVRPGQGARTGELFF

D gene: TRBD2
V gene: TRBV12-3/TRBV12-4
J gene: TRBJ2-5
CDR3 protein: CASSSRLAGGPMSETQYF

D gene: TRBD2
V gene: TRBV7-2
J gene: TRBJ2-7
CDR3 protein: CASTWTSGIYEQYF

D gene: TRBD2
V gene: TRBV6-2/TRBV6-3
J gene: TRBJ2-3
CDR3 protein: CASSIRAGGPNTQYF

D gene: -
V gene: TRBV28
J gene: TRBJ1-5
CDR3 protein: CASSFPRELSNQPQHF

D gene: TRBD2
V gene: TRBV28
J gene: TRBJ2-1
CDR3 protein: CASGKSGSGDNEQFF

D gene: -
V gene: TRBV6-5
J gene: TRBJ2-7
CDR3 protein: CASSYFQRQAEQYF

D gene: -
V gene: TRBV29-1
J gene: TRBJ1-5
CDR3 protein: CSVRTPNQPQHF

D gene: -
V gene: TRBV7-2
J gene: TRBJ1-1
CDR3 protein: CASSPSWRAAFF

D gene: TRBD1
V gene: TRBV30
J gene: TRBJ1-5
CDR3 protein: CAWSVGGGGQPQHF

D gene: -
V gene: TRBV10-1
J gene: TRBJ2-3
CDR3 protein: CASSESAGSTDTQYF

D gene: -
V gene: TRBV7-8
J gene: TRBJ2-6
CDR3 protein: CASSTQSSGANVLTF

D gene: -
V gene: TRBV28
J gene: TRBJ2-7
CDR3 protein: CASSLYRQAHYEQYF

D gene: -
V gene: TRBV7-2
J gene: TRBJ1-1
CDR3 protein: CASSPSLRGGTEAFF

D gene: -
V gene: TRBV11-2
J gene: TRBJ2-7
CDR3 protein: CASSFQTSSYEQYF

D gene: -
V gene: TRBV7-6
J gene: TRBJ2-1
CDR3 protein: CASSLSPARNGNEQFF

D gene: -
V gene: TRBV19
J gene: TRBJ2-7
CDR3 protein: CASSPRRVLIYEQYF

D gene: -
V gene: TRBV7-2
J gene: TRBJ2-2
CDR3 protein: CASSLSGRTGELFF

D gene: -
V gene: TRBV7-2
J gene: TRBJ2-5
CDR3 protein: CASSSQETQYF

D gene: TRBD2
V gene: TRBV11-2
J gene: TRBJ2-5
CDR3 protein: CASSSTGGVETQYF

D gene: TRBD1
V gene: TRBV7-2
J gene: TRBJ2-5
CDR3 protein: CASSRQGAVGETQYF

D gene: -
V gene: TRBV28
J gene: TRBJ1-6
CDR3 protein: CASRQGDSPLHF